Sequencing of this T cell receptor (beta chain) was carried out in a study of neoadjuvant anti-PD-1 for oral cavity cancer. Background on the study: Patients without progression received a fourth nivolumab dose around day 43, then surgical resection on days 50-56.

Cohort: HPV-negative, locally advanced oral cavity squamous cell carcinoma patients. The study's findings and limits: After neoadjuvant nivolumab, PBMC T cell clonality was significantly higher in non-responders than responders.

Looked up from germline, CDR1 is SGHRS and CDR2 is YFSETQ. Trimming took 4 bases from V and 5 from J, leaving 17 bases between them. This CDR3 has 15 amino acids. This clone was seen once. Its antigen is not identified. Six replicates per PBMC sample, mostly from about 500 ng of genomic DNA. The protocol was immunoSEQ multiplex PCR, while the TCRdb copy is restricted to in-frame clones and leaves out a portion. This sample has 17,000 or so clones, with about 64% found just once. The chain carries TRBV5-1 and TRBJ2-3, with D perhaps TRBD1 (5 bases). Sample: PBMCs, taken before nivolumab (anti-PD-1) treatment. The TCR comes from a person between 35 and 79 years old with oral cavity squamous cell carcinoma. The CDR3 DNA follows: TGCGCCAGCAGCCCCTCTGCGCGGCAGGGAGATACGCAGTATTTT. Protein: CASSPSARQGDTQYF. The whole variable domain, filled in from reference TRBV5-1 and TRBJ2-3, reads KAGVTQTPRYLIKTRGQQVTLSCSPISGHRSVSWYQQTPGQGLQFLFEYFSETQRNKGNFPGRFSGRQFSNSRSEMNVSTLELGDSALYLCASSPSARQGDTQYFGPGTRLTVL.